The 4 T cell receptor beta chains below come from one sample, sequenced in a study of OX40 agonist ivuxolimab in advanced cancers. Method: immunoSEQ multiplex PCR; TCRdb's copy keeps in-frame clones and lacks some. The table has about 21,000 clones, roughly 80% seen once. The material was CD4+ or CD8+ T cells sorted from blood, obtained in a trial of the OX40 agonist ivuxolimab. The receptors here all came from an adult with an advanced solid tumor such as melanoma, head and neck, liver or kidney cancer.

This clone was recorded once. Written as DNA, the CDR3 is TGTGCCATCAGTGAGCCCTTCTTGGGTAGCGGTTCTTTCTACGAGCAGTACTTC. This codes for CAISEPFLGSGSFYEQYF. The V call is TRBV10-3, the J call TRBJ2-7; TRBD2 might be the D (6 bases). The V gene's germline CDR1 is ENHRY and CDR2 SYGVKD. This CDR3 spans 18 amino acids. The germline V and J ends were trimmed by 2 bases and 3 bases, with 23 bases remaining between them.

This chain joins TRBV11-2 and TRBJ2-6, with D maybe TRBD2 (5 bases). Germline V gene data show CDR1 as SGHAT and CDR2 as FQNNGV. The CDR3 is 16 residues long. V lost 5 bases and J 0 bases, leaving 11 bases between the germline ends. In DNA form, the CDR3 reads TGTGCCAGCAGCGCCGGACTGCACTCTGGGGCCAACGTCCTGACTTTC. Translation gives CASSAGLHSGANVLTF.

The chain has TRBV6-5 and TRBJ1-1; D remains unclear. The CDR3 is 13 amino acids. Trimming removed 6 bases at V and 2 bases at J, with 10 bases between. Germline V gene data show CDR1 as MNHEY and CDR2 as SVGAGI. The CDR3 here is CASSGGVNTEAFF. The CDR3 nucleotides are TGTGCCAGCAGCGGTGGGGTTAACACTGAAGCTTTCTTT.

The chain combines TRBV14 with TRBJ2-7, with 10 bases identical to TRBD2. Germline CDR1 SGHDN, CDR2 FVKESK. V lost 4 bases to trimming and J lost 5 bases; unmatched junction nucleotides: 5. This CDR3 region has 14 residues. The DNA for the CDR3 is TGTGCCAGCAGCCCCGGGACTAGCGTTCACGAGCAGTACTTC. Translating gives CASSPGTSVHEQYF. The entire variable domain, with the rest obtained from reference TRBV14 and TRBJ2-7, is as follows: EAGVTQFPSHSVIEKGQTVTLRCDPISGHDNLYWYRRVMGKEIKFLLHFVKESKQDESGMPNNRFLAERTGGTYSTLKVQPAELEDSGVYFCASSPGTSVHEQYFGPGTRLTVT.